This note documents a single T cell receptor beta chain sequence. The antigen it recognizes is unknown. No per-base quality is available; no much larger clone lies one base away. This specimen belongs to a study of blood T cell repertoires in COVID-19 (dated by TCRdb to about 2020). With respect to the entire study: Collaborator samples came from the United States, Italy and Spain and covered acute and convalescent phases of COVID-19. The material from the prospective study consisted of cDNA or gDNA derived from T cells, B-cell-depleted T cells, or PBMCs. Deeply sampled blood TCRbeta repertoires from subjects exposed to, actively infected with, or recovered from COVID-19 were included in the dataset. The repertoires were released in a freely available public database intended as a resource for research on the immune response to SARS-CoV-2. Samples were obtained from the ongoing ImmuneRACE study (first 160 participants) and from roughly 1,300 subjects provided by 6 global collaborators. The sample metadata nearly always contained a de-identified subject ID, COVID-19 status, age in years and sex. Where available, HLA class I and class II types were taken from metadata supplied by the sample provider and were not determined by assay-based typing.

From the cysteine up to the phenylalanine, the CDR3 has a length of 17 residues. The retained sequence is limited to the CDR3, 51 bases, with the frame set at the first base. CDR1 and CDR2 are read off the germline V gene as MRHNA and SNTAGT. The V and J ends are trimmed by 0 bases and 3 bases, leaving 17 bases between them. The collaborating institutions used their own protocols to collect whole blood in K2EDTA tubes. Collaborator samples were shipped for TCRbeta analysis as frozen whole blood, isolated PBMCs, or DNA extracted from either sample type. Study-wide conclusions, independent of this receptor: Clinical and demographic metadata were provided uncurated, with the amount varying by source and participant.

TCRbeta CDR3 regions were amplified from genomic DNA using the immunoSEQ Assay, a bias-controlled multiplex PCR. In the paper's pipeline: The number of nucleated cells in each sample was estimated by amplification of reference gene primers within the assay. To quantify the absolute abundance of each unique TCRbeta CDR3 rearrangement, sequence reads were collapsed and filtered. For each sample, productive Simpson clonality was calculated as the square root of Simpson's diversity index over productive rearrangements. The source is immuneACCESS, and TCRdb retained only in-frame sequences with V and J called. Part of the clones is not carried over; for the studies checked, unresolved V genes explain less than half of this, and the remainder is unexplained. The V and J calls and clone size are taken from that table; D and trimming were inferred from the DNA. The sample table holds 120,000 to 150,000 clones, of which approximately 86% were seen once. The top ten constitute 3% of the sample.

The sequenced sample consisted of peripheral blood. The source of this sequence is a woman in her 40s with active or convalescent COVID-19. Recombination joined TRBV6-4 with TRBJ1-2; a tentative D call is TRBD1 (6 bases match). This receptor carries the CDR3 CASSDSAGALFDYGYTF. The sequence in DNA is TGTGCCAGCAGTGACTCGGCAGGGGCGCTATTCGACTATGGCTACACCTTC.